This T cell receptor (beta chain) was recovered during a study of blood T cell repertoires in COVID-19. On the study more broadly: COVID-19 samples, acute and convalescent, were from the United States, Italy and Spain. Sample material is recorded as cDNA or gDNA derived from T cells, B-cell-depleted T cells, or PBMCs.

In the original workflow: Nucleated cell number was recorded as an estimate derived from reference gene primer amplification. Only in-frame clones appear in the TCRdb table, and some are missing; sequencing was by immunoSEQ multiplex PCR. V and J calls and clone size are those listed in that table; D and trimming were worked out from the DNA. Here the sample spans 200,000 or so clones, roughly 84% being singletons. This CDR3 is built from 15 residues. Trimming took off 2 bases at V and 4 bases at J, with 13 bases between the two ends. Germline V CDR1 and CDR2: MRHNA, SNTAGT. This receptor was obtained from a human donor in a cohort sampled during active COVID-19. The sample comprised peripheral blood. The chain employs TRBV6-4 and TRBJ2-3; D perhaps matches TRBD2 (5 bases). The CDR3 bases are TGTGCCAGCAGTGACACGGGGAACGTTCCAGATACGCAGTATTTT. Its translation: CASSDTGNVPDTQYF.